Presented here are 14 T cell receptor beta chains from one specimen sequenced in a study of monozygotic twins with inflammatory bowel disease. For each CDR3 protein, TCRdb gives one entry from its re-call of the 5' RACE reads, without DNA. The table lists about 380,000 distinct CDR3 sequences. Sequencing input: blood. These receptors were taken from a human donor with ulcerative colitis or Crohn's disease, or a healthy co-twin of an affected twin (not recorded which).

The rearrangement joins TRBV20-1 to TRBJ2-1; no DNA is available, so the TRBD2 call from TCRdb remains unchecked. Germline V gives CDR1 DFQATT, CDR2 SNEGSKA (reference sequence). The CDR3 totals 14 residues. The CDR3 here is CSSLQAGGPNEQFF.

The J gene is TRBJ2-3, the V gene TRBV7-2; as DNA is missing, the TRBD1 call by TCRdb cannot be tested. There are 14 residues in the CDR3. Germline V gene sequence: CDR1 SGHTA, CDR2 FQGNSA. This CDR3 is CASSRTGVTDTQYF.

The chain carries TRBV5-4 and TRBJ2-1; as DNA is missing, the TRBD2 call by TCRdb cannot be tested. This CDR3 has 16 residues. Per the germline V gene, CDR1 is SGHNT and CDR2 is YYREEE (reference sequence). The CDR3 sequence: CASSPGGTRSYNEQFF.

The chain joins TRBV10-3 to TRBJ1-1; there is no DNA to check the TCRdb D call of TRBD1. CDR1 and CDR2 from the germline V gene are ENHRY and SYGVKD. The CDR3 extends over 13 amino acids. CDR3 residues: CAISLGTPLEAFF.

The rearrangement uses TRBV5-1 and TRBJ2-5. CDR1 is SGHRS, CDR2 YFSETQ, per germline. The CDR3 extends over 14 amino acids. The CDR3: CASSSGLAQETQYF.

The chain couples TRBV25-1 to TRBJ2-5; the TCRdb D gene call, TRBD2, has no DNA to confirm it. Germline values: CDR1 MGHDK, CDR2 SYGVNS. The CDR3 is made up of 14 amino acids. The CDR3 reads CASRSRGGLETQYF.

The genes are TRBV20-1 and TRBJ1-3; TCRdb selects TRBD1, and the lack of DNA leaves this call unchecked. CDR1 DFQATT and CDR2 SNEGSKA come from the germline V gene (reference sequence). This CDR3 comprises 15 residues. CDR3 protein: CSARDPAGRGNTIYF.

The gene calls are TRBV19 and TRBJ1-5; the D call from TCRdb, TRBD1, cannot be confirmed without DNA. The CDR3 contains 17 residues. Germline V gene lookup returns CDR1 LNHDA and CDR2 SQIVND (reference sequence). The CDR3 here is CASSGRQGSYPNQPQHF.

CDR3 sequence reads: CSFRVMNTEAFF. The chain couples TRBV20-1 to TRBJ1-1. CDR1 is DFQATT, CDR2 SNEGSKA, per germline (reference sequence). The CDR3 has 12 amino acids.

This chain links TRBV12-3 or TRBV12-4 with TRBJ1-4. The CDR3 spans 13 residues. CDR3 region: CASSLHYNEKLFF.

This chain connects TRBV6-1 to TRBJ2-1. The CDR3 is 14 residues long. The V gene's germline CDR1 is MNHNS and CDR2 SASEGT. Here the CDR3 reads CASKGITAYNEQFF.

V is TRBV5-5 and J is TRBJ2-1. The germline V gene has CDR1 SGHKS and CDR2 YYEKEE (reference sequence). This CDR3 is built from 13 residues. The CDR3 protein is CASSWTVVNEQFF.

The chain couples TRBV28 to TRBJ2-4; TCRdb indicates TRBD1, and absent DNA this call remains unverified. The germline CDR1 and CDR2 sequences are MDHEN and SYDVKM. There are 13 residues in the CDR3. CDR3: CASRLPGTGMQYF.

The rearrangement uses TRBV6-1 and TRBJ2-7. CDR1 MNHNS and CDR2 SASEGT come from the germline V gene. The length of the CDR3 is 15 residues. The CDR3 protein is CASRVSQETSYEQYF.